This T cell receptor (beta chain) was captured in a study of blood T cells in healthy people across ages. This clonotype was seen at least ten times. The CDR3 covers 15 residues. CDR1 is SGHRS, CDR2 YFSETQ, per germline. V lost 0 bases and J 0 bases, leaving 9 bases between the germline ends. The second PCR ran roughly 7 to 11 cycles with a sample-barcoded 5' primer and J-beta primers. TCRdb re-called the 5' RACE reads through MiXCR, storing one row per CDR3 protein. Found here are some 700,000 distinct CDR3 sequences, 22% of them singletons; the top ten hold 22%. The chain combines TRBV5-1 with TRBJ1-2, with unresolved D. The sequenced sample consisted of blood. The receptor comes from a man between 65 and 85 years old in good health. The CDR3 nucleotides read TGCGCCAGCAGCTTGGATGGAGCTTCTAACTATGGCTACACCTTC. The encoded protein is CASSLDGASNYGYTF.